This TCR beta chain derives from a study of CD8+ T cells in alopecia areata. About the study: Those treated were given oral tofacitinib at 5 to 10 mg twice daily. Findings of the study overall: Whereas mice showed it more clearly, TCR sharing across patients was murkier, possibly because of HLA.

Trimming took 5 bases from V and 4 from J, leaving 7 bases between them. The CDR3 loop spans 12 amino acids. The germline gives CDR1 SEHNR, CDR2 FQNEAQ (reference sequence). Following extraction, RNA underwent reverse transcription to cDNA, which served as the sequencing template. The data were produced by immunoSEQ multiplex PCR, yet TCRdb's version contains in-frame clones alone and is incomplete. The sample contains 70,000 or so clones, approximately 60% of which appear only once. It was from alopecia areata patients that lesional scalp punch biopsies and peripheral blood were collected. On this clone itself: Its antigen is as yet unknown.

The receptor was derived from a human donor with alopecia areata. Sequencing used CD8+ T cells sorted from blood, obtained at week 0. V gene TRBV7-9 combines with J gene TRBJ2-3; D not resolved. As DNA, the CDR3 is TGTGCCAGCAGCCAACTACCAGATACGCAGTATTTT. As protein: CASSQLPDTQYF.